The rows below give T cell receptor beta chains drawn from one sample of a study of blood T cell repertoires in COVID-19. TCRdb keeps only in-frame clones here, not all; method: immunoSEQ multiplex PCR. The sample has approximately 120,000 clones, roughly 88% seen once. Sequenced: peripheral blood. These TCRs come from a human donor in a cohort sampled during active COVID-19. The CDR3 runs from the conserved cysteine through the conserved F or W. A D gene is named only where the DNA matches it firmly. Not every row has a clone size; where given, it reads once, few, many or a size class.

V,J,D,size,length,CDR3,DNA
TRBV6-2/TRBV6-3,TRBJ2-1,TRBD2,once,16,CASSYSRGSSYNEQFF,TGTGCCAGCAGTTACTCACGCGGGAGCTCCTACAATGAGCAGTTCTTC
TRBV12-5,TRBJ2-1,TRBD2,.,15,CASGPGTRYNNEQFF,TGTGCTAGTGGGCCCGGGACTAGGTATAACAATGAGCAGTTCTTC
TRBV19,TRBJ2-5,TRBD1,.,16,CASSMGPGGKQETQYF,TGTGCCAGTAGTATGGGGCCAGGGGGCAAACAAGAGACCCAGTACTTC
TRBV23-1,TRBJ1-5,.,once,14,CASSIGLGNQPQHF,TGCGCCAGCAGCATAGGACTGGGCAATCAGCCCCAGCATTTT
TRBV7-8,TRBJ2-7,TRBD2,.,17,CASSSYRLAGFAYEQYF,TGTGCCAGCAGCTCGTACCGACTAGCGGGGTTTGCCTACGAGCAGTACTTC
TRBV12-5,TRBJ1-1,.,.,17,CASGFLAGGSFNTEAFF,.
TRBV18,TRBJ2-3,.,.,12,CASSGGADTQYF,TGTGCCAGCTCCGGTGGGGCGGATACGCAGTATTTT
TRBV7-3,TRBJ1-1,.,once,13,CASSLVQGTEAFF,TGTGCCAGCAGCTTGGTACAGGGCACTGAAGCTTTCTTT
TRBV11-2,TRBJ2-5,.,.,16,CASSLVHARLGQSSHF,TGTGCCAGCAGCTTAGTTCATGCCCGACTCGGACAGAGTTCACACTTC
TRBV7-3,TRBJ2-3,TRBD2,.,14,CASSLGTSVGTQYF,TGTGCCAGCAGCTTAGGGACTAGCGTCGGTACGCAGTATTTT
TRBV5-1,TRBJ2-1,TRBD2,.,15,CASSLNLAGHNEQFF,TGCGCCAGCAGCTTGAACCTAGCGGGACACAATGAGCAGTTCTTC
TRBV28,TRBJ1-2,.,.,14,CASSFAGGSYGYTF,TGTGCCAGCAGTTTTGCGGGGGGCAGCTATGGCTACACCTTC
TRBV10-2,TRBJ1-5,.,.,18,CASSQSYGTFSLNQPQHF,TGCGCCAGCAGCCAATCCTACGGGACTTTTTCACTGAATCAGCCCCAGCATTTT
TRBV6-5,TRBJ1-1,.,.,13,CASRRTQNTEAFF,TGTGCCAGCAGGAGAACTCAGAACACTGAAGCTTTCTTT
TRBV5-6,TRBJ2-7,.,once,14,CASSLSLYPYEQYF,TGTGCCAGCAGCTTGTCCCTGTATCCGTACGAGCAGTACTTC
TRBV28,TRBJ1-3,.,.,16,CASSLPSLISGNTIYF,TGTGCCAGCAGTTTACCTTCACTAATCTCTGGAAACACCATATATTTT
TRBV4-3,TRBJ2-2,.,.,19,CASSRASLHGTFNTGELFF,TGCGCCAGCAGCCGAGCCTCCCTTCACGGGACATTTAACACCGGGGAGCTGTTTTTT
TRBV21-1,TRBJ2-1,.,.,13,CASSKETDSEQFF,TGTGCCAGCAGCAAAGAAACAGATTCTGAGCAGTTCTTC
TRBV10-3,TRBJ2-7,TRBD2,once,14,CAISSAGGPYEQYF,TGTGCCATCAGTTCAGCGGGAGGTCCCTACGAGCAGTACTTC
TRBV7-2,TRBJ2-1,.,.,16,CASSPTRAGSYNEQFF,TGTGCCAGCAGCCCTACCCGAGCGGGCTCCTACAATGAGCAGTTCTTC
TRBV2,TRBJ2-7,.,once,15,CASRPSSAVSFGQYF,TGTGCCAGCAGGCCATCTAGCGCTGTTTCCTTCGGGCAGTACTTC
TRBV10-2,TRBJ2-7,.,once,13,CASSEGSSYEQYF,TGCGCCAGCAGTGAGGGCAGCTCCTACGAGCAGTACTTC
TRBV18,TRBJ2-6,TRBD2,.,18,CASSPRLAGHSGANVLTF,TGTGCCAGCTCGCCAAGACTAGCGGGTCACTCTGGGGCCAACGTCCTGACTTTC
TRBV15,TRBJ1-5,.,once,14,CATSTRVGNQPQHF,TGTGCCACCAGCACCAGGGTAGGCAATCAGCCCCAGCATTTT
TRBV20-1,TRBJ2-3,TRBD2,.,17,CSAIDGARREVTDTQYF,TGCAGTGCTATTGACGGGGCCCGGCGGGAGGTAACAGATACGCAGTATTTT
TRBV6-2/TRBV6-3,TRBJ2-1,TRBD2,.,19,CASSYRRAGVGYLADEQFF,TGTGCCAGCAGTTACCGCCGGGCGGGGGTCGGATACTTAGCCGATGAGCAGTTCTTC
TRBV5-1,TRBJ2-7,TRBD2,.,16,CASSLLGTSQDYEQYF,TGCGCCAGCAGCTTGCTCGGGACTAGCCAAGACTACGAGCAGTACTTC
TRBV28,TRBJ2-1,.,.,13,CASGPSVYNEQFF,TGTGCCAGCGGCCCCAGCGTTTACAATGAGCAGTTCTTC
TRBV28,TRBJ1-1,.,.,14,CASRAAGGYTEAFF,TGTGCCAGCAGGGCAGCAGGAGGCTACACTGAAGCTTTCTTT
TRBV11-2,TRBJ2-7,TRBD2,.,13,CASSLVWEGEQYF,TGTGCCAGCAGCTTAGTGTGGGAGGGCGAGCAGTACTTC
TRBV7-6,TRBJ2-7,TRBD1,.,15,CASSLDDRGPYEQYF,TGTGCCAGCAGCTTAGACGACAGGGGGCCGTACGAGCAGTACTTC
TRBV11-2,TRBJ2-7,.,.,14,CASSFESGSYEQYF,TGTGCCAGCAGCTTCGAAAGCGGTAGCTACGAGCAGTACTTC
TRBV7-2,TRBJ1-4,.,once,16,CASSLEGVGRDEKLFF,TGTGCCAGCAGCTTGGAGGGAGTGGGCAGGGATGAAAAACTGTTTTTT
TRBV5-5,TRBJ2-7,TRBD1,few,14,CASSAGTGLSEQYF,TGTGCCAGCAGCGCCGGGACAGGTCTCTCCGAGCAGTACTTC
TRBV28,TRBJ2-7,TRBD2,.,15,CASRQTSGSSYEQYF,TGTGCCAGCAGGCAGACTAGCGGGAGCTCCTACGAGCAGTACTTC
TRBV7-9,TRBJ1-5,.,.,14,CASSLAASNQPQHF,TGTGCCAGCAGCTTAGCGGCTAGCAATCAGCCCCAGCATTTT
TRBV5-1,TRBJ2-1,.,.,12,CASSVLSGSLFF,TGCGCCAGCAGCGTTTTATCCGGGAGTTTGTTCTTC
TRBV6-2/TRBV6-3,TRBJ2-7,.,few,14,CASSQDSVRDEQYF,TGTGCCAGCAGTCAGGACAGCGTGAGGGACGAGCAGTACTTC
TRBV2,TRBJ2-5,.,.,14,CASSEAGVRETQYF,TGTGCCAGCAGTGAAGCGGGAGTAAGGGAGACCCAGTACTTC
TRBV4-3,TRBJ2-3,.,once,17,CASSQVEEVYSTDTQYF,TGCGCCAGCAGCCAAGTCGAGGAAGTTTATAGCACAGATACGCAGTATTTT
TRBV7-2,TRBJ2-7,.,.,15,CASSLDLRDSYEQYF,TGTGCCAGCAGCTTAGACTTGCGGGACTCCTACGAGCAGTACTTC
TRBV19,TRBJ2-5,TRBD2,.,14,CASSPGLERETQYF,TGTGCCAGTAGTCCGGGACTAGAACGAGAGACCCAGTACTTC
TRBV4-1,TRBJ1-6,.,.,15,CASSLNQGWNSPLHF,TGCGCCAGCAGCCTTAACCAGGGGTGGAATTCACCCCTCCACTTT
TRBV9,TRBJ2-7,TRBD2,.,15,CASSVSWGTSYEQYF,TGTGCCAGCAGCGTCAGCTGGGGGACTAGCTACGAGCAGTACTTC
TRBV28,TRBJ2-1,TRBD1,.,17,CASSSLTGSYSYNEQFF,TGTGCCAGCAGTTCATTGACAGGGTCCTACTCCTACAATGAGCAGTTCTTC
TRBV19,TRBJ1-1,.,.,14,CASSPDTQNTEAFF,TGTGCCAGTTCACCGGACACTCAGAACACTGAAGCTTTCTTT
TRBV18,TRBJ2-7,.,few,14,CASSLGQGSYEQYF,TGTGCCAGCTCACTGGGACAAGGGAGCTACGAGCAGTACTTC
TRBV7-2,TRBJ2-7,TRBD2,few,18,CASSPGTSGRTSSYEQYF,TGTGCCAGCAGCCCGGGGACTAGCGGGCGGACGAGCTCCTACGAGCAGTACTTC
TRBV10-3,TRBJ1-5,.,.,16,CAISESTGDSNQPQHF,TGTGCCATCAGTGAGTCGACGGGAGATAGCAATCAGCCCCAGCATTTT
TRBV4-1,TRBJ1-5,TRBD1,.,15,CASSQGRTGHQPQHF,TGCGCCAGCAGCCAAGGCAGGACAGGGCACCAGCCCCAGCATTTT
TRBV6-5,TRBJ2-1,TRBD2,.,15,CASSPPGLAYNEQFF,TGTGCCAGCAGTCCACCGGGACTAGCGTACAATGAGCAGTTCTTC
TRBV12-5,TRBJ2-7,.,.,15,CASGSSRGPTYEQYF,TGTGCTAGTGGTTCTAGCAGGGGCCCAACCTACGAGCAGTACTTC
TRBV5-1,TRBJ2-3,TRBD2,.,20,CASSLASSWLGASGTDTQYF,TGCGCCAGCAGCTTGGCCTCCTCCTGGCTAGGGGCTAGCGGAACAGATACGCAGTATTTT
TRBV11-1,TRBJ1-1,.,.,14,CASSLLRGDVRAFF,TGTGCCAGCAGCTTACTCAGAGGAGACGTTCGAGCTTTCTTT
TRBV11-3,TRBJ1-3,.,once,13,CASSSRSGNTIYF,TGTGCCAGCAGCTCCCGGTCTGGAAACACCATATATTTT
TRBV27,TRBJ2-7,TRBD2,.,15,CASSPSGGSLNEQYF,TGTGCCAGCAGTCCTTCCGGCGGGAGTTTAAACGAGCAGTACTTC